This paragraph reports one T cell receptor beta chain. A single record per CDR3 protein comes from TCRdb applying MiXCR to the RT-PCR reads. Here the sample spans about 680,000 distinct CDR3 sequences, approximately 15% being singletons. Sequenced: memory CD4+ T cells from blood. The TCR was taken from a female donor in good health, serving as a healthy control.

The CDR3 is CASSLNAASPQYF. The CDR3 DNA follows: TGTGCCAGCAGTTTAAATGCAGCCTCCCCCCAGTACTTC. This chain connects TRBV27 to TRBJ2-4; no clear D. Germline loops: CDR1 MNHEY, CDR2 SMNVEV (reference sequence). V lost 2 bases, J lost 13 bases, and 15 bases lay in between. CDR3 size: 13 residues.